This is a list of T cell receptor beta chains from one sample in a study of blood T cell repertoires in COVID-19. The repertoire was sequenced with immunoSEQ multiplex PCR; TCRdb's copy has only in-frame clones and lacks some. The sample shows 250,000 or so clones, over 70% of them seen only once. Sequenced material: peripheral blood. These receptors all come from a woman older than 75 with acute or convalescent COVID-19. CDR3s include the opening cysteine and the closing phenylalanine or tryptophan. Each record gives: V gene, CDR3 protein.

TRBV5-1,CASSLASRDSYEQYF
TRBV2,CASSPRDRVGTLF
TRBV21-1,CASSKAFGGRIYEQYF
TRBV5-1,CASSRGTGRGHEQYF
TRBV19,CASKLPSGGPGEQFF
TRBV21-1,CASSKVRGISF
TRBV27,CASSYRQAYNEQYF
TRBV2,CASSPIRGDNSPLHF
TRBV28,CASRTTGGHNEQFF
TRBV19,CASSIVLTGTGGFAGELFF
TRBV3-1/TRBV3-2,CASSRGQGPTNEKLFF
TRBV3-1/TRBV3-2,CASSQGLAGAVDTQYF
TRBV11-3,CASSLAGTGGRGETQYF
TRBV7-2,CASSPGGAGGFHNEQFF
TRBV2,CASSTGMNTEAFF
TRBV6-2/TRBV6-3,CASSYTSGEQYF
TRBV2,CASSANRVRGEKLFF
TRBV6-5,CAASKGQVYGYTF
TRBV9,CASGGLGGPTDTQYF
TRBV6-5,CASTPAGSGTGELFF
TRBV6-5,CASSSQGNTEAFF
TRBV19,CASTPQEEFYGYTF
TRBV12-5,CASGSNPGTGVGQPQHF
TRBV10-2,CASIGTSGSETQYF
TRBV21-1,CASSLPGVVGQPQHF
TRBV6-2/TRBV6-3,CASSYYGSTAPGYTF
TRBV19,CASSEQGASTEAFF
TRBV6-5,CASSYSSRGSYNEQFF
TRBV5-4,CASSLAGGAEAFF
TRBV6-5,CASSQPQRVHGYTF
TRBV19,CASSKAGTFSTDTQYF
TRBV20-1,CSASFRTGVETQYF
TRBV6-5,CASSLQGSNYNSPLHF
TRBV7-3,CASSSSRNSGERYNEQFF
TRBV9,CASSAQTGAYEQYF
TRBV10-2,CASSERWPPDTQYF
TRBV6-5,CASSLTGGDSYEQYF
TRBV11-2,CASSPDRDYGYTF
TRBV10-2,CASTSGLANNEQFF